One sample yielded the 25 T cell receptor beta chains listed below, sequenced in a study of T cells after yellow fever vaccination. TCRdb used MiXCR to reprocess the 5' RACE reads, holding one entry per CDR3 protein. The top ten hold 15% of the sample, which has some 400,000 distinct CDR3 sequences, approximately 5.7% seen once. The source was PBMCs, collected 5 days after the yellow fever booster vaccination. These receptors were taken from a man aged 30 to 45 who received the YFV17D yellow fever vaccine.

This clonotype was found many times. The CDR3 protein is CASSVREKDGYTF. The CDR3, as DNA: TGTGCCAGCTCGGTCCGGGAGAAGGACGGCTACACCTTC. The V gene is TRBV18, the J gene TRBJ1-2, with D unclear. Germline-derived CDR1 and CDR2 are KGHSH and LQKENI. This CDR3 has 13 residues. Trimming removed 6 bases at V and 8 bases at J, with 16 bases between.

This clonotype has more than one count but fewer than ten. The J gene is TRBJ2-5, the V gene TRBV12-3 or TRBV12-4; D is ambiguous. Trimming took 3 bases from V and 2 from J, leaving 13 bases between them. There are 15 residues in the CDR3. The CDR3 DNA is TGTGCCAGCAGTTTGTGGCAGGTTGATCAAGAGACCCAGTACTTC. Protein sequence: CASSLWQVDQETQYF.

The chain carries TRBV20-1 and TRBJ2-1; D perhaps matches TRBD2 (6 bases). V was shortened by 6 bases and J by 5 bases, with 14 bases between the two germline ends. Germline CDR1 is DFQATT and CDR2 is SNEGSKA (reference sequence). The CDR3 length is 13 residues. The CDR3 DNA reads as TGCAGTGCCACACCTAGCGCCCACAATGAGCAGTTCTTC. Translating gives CSATPSAHNEQFF.

There are a few counts of this clonotype. This sequence joins TRBV18 and TRBJ2-3; 9 positions match TRBD1. The CDR3 contains 17 residues. Trimming took 2 bases from V and 6 from J; bases not matched to a gene: 12. Germline V gene lookup returns CDR1 KGHSH and CDR2 LQKENI. For the CDR3, the DNA is TGTGCCAGCTCACCATTCACACCGGGGACAGGGTCCGATACGCAGTATTTT. This gives the protein CASSPFTPGTGSDTQYF.

The gene calls are TRBV29-1 and TRBJ1-1; D gene ambiguous. This CDR3 has 11 amino acids. The V gene lost 7 bases and the J gene lost 1 base, with 7 bases spanning the gap. The germline CDR1 and CDR2 sequences are SQVTM and ANQGSEA. The CDR3 sequence is CSGNENTEAFF. The CDR3 bases are TGCAGCGGGAATGAGAACACTGAAGCTTTCTTT. Using reference TRBV29-1 and TRBJ1-1 for the parts outside the CDR3, the full variable domain is SAVISQKPSRDICQRGTSLTIQCQVDSQVTMMFWYRQQPGQSLTLIATANQGSEATYESGFVIDKFPISRPNLTFSTLTVSNMSPEDSSIYLCSGNENTEAFFGQGTRLTVV.

The chain joins TRBV6-5 to TRBJ1-1; D unclear. The V end lost 0 bases, the J end lost 3 bases, and 8 bases lay between the germline ends. The CDR3 has 14 residues. Germline assignment: CDR1 MNHEY and CDR2 SVGAGI. The CDR3 bases are TGTGCCAGCAGTTACTCGCCAGCGGACACTGAAGCTTTCTTT. This gives the protein CASSYSPADTEAFF.

The V call is TRBV6-2 or TRBV6-3, the J call TRBJ2-1, with D maybe TRBD2 (6 bases). CDR1 and CDR2 (germline): MNHEY, SVGEGT. The CDR3 length is 15 residues. Trimming removed 1 base at V and 2 bases at J, with 9 bases between. This CDR3 reads CASSYYGSTYNEQFF. The DNA of the CDR3 is TGTGCCAGCAGTTACTACGGGAGTACCTACAATGAGCAGTTCTTC.

The chain has TRBV20-1 and TRBJ1-5, with unresolved D. The germline gives CDR1 DFQATT, CDR2 SNEGSKA (reference sequence). V shed 1 base and J shed 8 bases, with 12 bases lying between them. The CDR3 length is 13 residues. The CDR3 region is CSARGSPDKPQHF. The CDR3, as DNA: TGCAGTGCTAGAGGATCACCCGACAAGCCCCAGCATTTT.

This clonotype was picked up many times. The V and J genes are TRBV6-5 and TRBJ2-3; 12 bases fit TRBD2. Germline loops: CDR1 MNHEY, CDR2 SVGAGI. V trimming: 2 bases; J trimming: 6 bases; junction bases outside the gene matches: 15. The CDR3 sequence is 19 residues long. The CDR3 is CASSYVYLAGGPRRDTQYF. CDR3 nucleotides: TGTGCCAGCAGTTACGTTTATCTAGCGGGAGGGCCCAGAAGGGATACGCAGTATTTT.

In this sample, this clonotype turned up many times. The chain employs TRBV23-1 and TRBJ2-5, with TRBD1 matching over 7 bases. TRBV23-1 is assigned to the ORF class and has an uncertain function. The CDR3 is 14 residues long. V dropped 0 bases and J dropped 9; count of bases not matched to a gene: 7. The CDR3 region has the DNA TGCGCCAGCAGTCAATCGAGGGACAGCGTGCCCCAGTACTTC. This translates into CASSQSRDSVPQYF.

This clonotype was seen more than once but under ten times. The J gene is TRBJ2-1, the V gene TRBV11-3, with 8 bases identical to TRBD2. V lost 1 base to trimming and J lost 8 bases; unmatched junction nucleotides: 7. The CDR3 spans 15 residues. The germline gives CDR1 SGHNT, CDR2 YENEEA. CDR3 nucleotide sequence: TGTGCCAGCAGCTTAGGGACTAGCACCCTGCATGAGCAGTTCTTC. Translating it yields CASSLGTSTLHEQFF. The full variable domain, completed using reference TRBV11-3 and TRBJ2-1, is EAGVVQSPRYKIIEKKQPVAFWCNPISGHNTLYWYLQNLGQGPELLIRYENEEAVDDSQLPKDRFSAERLKGVDSTLKIQPAELGDSAVYLCASSLGTSTLHEQFFGPGTRLTVL.

The chain employs TRBV20-1 and TRBJ2-5; 7 nucleotides agree with TRBD2. CDR3 length: 14 residues. V was clipped by 6 bases and J by 3 bases; unmatched bases: 10. Germline assignment: CDR1 DFQATT and CDR2 SNEGSKA (reference sequence). The DNA for the CDR3 is TGCAGTGCCCAGGAGGCGGGAGCCAAAGAGACCCAGTACTTC. Translated: CSAQEAGAKETQYF.

This chain connects TRBV20-1 to TRBJ2-1; a possible D gene is TRBD1 (6 bases). Germline values: CDR1 DFQATT, CDR2 SNEGSKA (reference sequence). V was pared by 8 bases and J by 5 bases, with 16 bases between. The CDR3 has 13 residues. The CDR3 loop reads CSSTSGTNNEQFF. The CDR3 nucleotides read TGCAGTTCAACCTCCGGGACAAACAATGAGCAGTTCTTC.

Only a few counts were recorded for this clonotype. The chain joins TRBV10-3 to TRBJ2-5; D unresolved. CDR3 length: 14 amino acids. Trimming removed 4 bases at V and 0 bases at J, with 9 bases between. The germline CDR1 and CDR2 sequences are ENHRY and SYGVKD. The CDR3 coding sequence is TGTGCCATCAGTGCGGCAGGCCACCAAGAGACCCAGTACTTC. This sequence encodes CAISAAGHQETQYF.

This clonotype was seen at least ten times. The chain carries TRBV3-1 and TRBJ2-6, with TRBD1 matching over 7 bases. CDR3 length equals 18 residues. Trimming cost V 5 bases and J 4 bases; bases outside gene matches: 14. Looked up from germline, CDR1 is LGHDT and CDR2 is YNNKEL (reference sequence). The CDR3 sequence is CASSIQGQVELGANVLTF. The CDR3 coding sequence is TGTGCCAGCAGCATCCAAGGACAGGTAGAGCTCGGGGCCAACGTCCTGACTTTC. Based on the CDR3 plus reference TRBV3-1 and TRBJ2-6, the full variable domain is DTAVSQTPKYLVTQMGNDKSIKCEQNLGHDTMYWYKQDSKKFLKIMFSYNNKELIINETVPNRFSPKSPDKAHLNLHINSLELGDSAVYFCASSIQGQVELGANVLTFGAGSRLTVL.

There are a few counts of this clonotype. The V and J genes are TRBV29-1 and TRBJ1-1; 7 positions match TRBD1. Germline V gives CDR1 SQVTM, CDR2 ANQGSEA. The CDR3 runs 12 residues. Germline trimming cut 7 bases from V and 4 bases from J; bases unmatched to any gene: 6. CDR3 loop: CSEDRVGTEAFF. The CDR3 nucleotides read TGCAGCGAAGACAGGGTCGGCACTGAAGCTTTCTTT.

This chain uses TRBV5-6 with TRBJ2-1; 13 nucleotides line up with TRBD2. Per the germline V gene, CDR1 is SGHDT and CDR2 is YYEEEE. The CDR3 loop spans 18 amino acids. After removal of 2 bases from V and 6 bases from J, the junction contained 11 bases not matched to a gene. DNA of the CDR3: TGTGCCAGCAGCTTCACGACTAGCGGGAGGCCGACACTCAATGAGCAGTTCTTC. It encodes CASSFTTSGRPTLNEQFF. The full variable domain, in which reference TRBV5-6 and TRBJ2-1 provide the parts outside the CDR3, is DAGVTQSPTHLIKTRGQQVTLRCSPKSGHDTVSWYQQALGQGPQFIFQYYEEEERQRGNFPDRFSGHQFPNYSSELNVNALLLGDSALYLCASSFTTSGRPTLNEQFFGPGTRLTVL.

This clonotype came up many times. V gene TRBV7-9 combines with J gene TRBJ1-3; no firm D call. The CDR3 length is 16 residues. Between the trimmed V and J ends, which lost 6 bases and 3 bases, there was a span of 18 bases. Germline values: CDR1 SEHNR, CDR2 FQNEAQ (reference sequence). CDR3 amino acids: CASSSPGTSNGNTIYF. CDR3 sequence (DNA): TGTGCCAGCAGTTCTCCGGGAACCAGTAATGGAAACACCATATATTTT. The whole variable domain, remainder taken from reference TRBV7-9 and TRBJ1-3, is DTGVSQNPRHKITKRGQNVTFRCDPISEHNRLYWYRQTLGQGPEFLTYFQNEAQLEKSRLLSDRFSAERPKGSFSTLEIQRTEQGDSAMYLCASSSPGTSNGNTIYFGEGSWLTVV.

The chain uses TRBV6-2 or TRBV6-3 and TRBJ1-5; a possible D gene is TRBD1 (6 bases). The V gene's germline CDR1 is MNHEY and CDR2 SVGEGT. The CDR3 extends over 13 amino acids. Trimming left V 8 bases short and J 8 bases short, with 16 bases between. DNA of the CDR3: TGTGCCAGCGGAAACAGGGTGACGGAGCCCCAGCATTTT. Encoded protein: CASGNRVTEPQHF.

The sample holds a few counts of this clonotype. The J gene is TRBJ2-5, the V gene TRBV12-3 or TRBV12-4; D remains ambiguous. The germline V and J ends were trimmed by 1 base and 3 bases, with 12 bases remaining between them. The CDR3 runs 15 residues. The CDR3 reads CASSLGRTSEETQYF. The CDR3 bases are TGTGCCAGCAGTTTAGGGAGAACATCGGAAGAGACCCAGTACTTC.

This clonotype was observed a handful of times. Written as DNA, the CDR3 is TGTGCCAGCAGTACAACAGTGAACACCGGGGAGCTGTTTTTT. Amino acid sequence: CASSTTVNTGELFF. J is TRBJ2-2 and V is TRBV14; D not resolved. V was pared by 6 bases and J by 1 base, with 9 bases between. CDR3 length: 14 residues. The germline CDR1 and CDR2 sequences are SGHDN and FVKESK.

This clonotype was seen only a few times. The chain links TRBV7-9 to TRBJ2-6; D is undetermined. The germline V and J ends were trimmed by 3 bases and 0 bases, with 6 bases remaining between them. CDR1 is SEHNR, CDR2 FQNEAQ, per germline (reference sequence). The CDR3 covers 15 residues. The DNA for the CDR3 is TGTGCCAGCAGCTTTGTCCTCTCTGGGGCCAACGTCCTGACTTTC. It translates to CASSFVLSGANVLTF.

This clonotype was picked up many times. The chain employs TRBV5-1 and TRBJ2-2; D uncertain. V lost 4 bases and J 6 bases, leaving 19 bases between the germline ends. The CDR3 contains 16 residues. Germline V CDR1 and CDR2: SGHRS, YFSETQ. CDR3 residues: CASSLQPGSRAGELFF. DNA of the CDR3: TGCGCCAGCAGCCTCCAGCCGGGTTCACGGGCCGGGGAGCTGTTTTTT.

This clonotype has at least ten counts. This rearrangement joins TRBV10-3 to TRBJ2-2, with 7 bases that match TRBD1. CDR3 length equals 14 residues. J gave up 7 bases and V 8 bases, and 10 bases lay outside the gene matches. Germline values: CDR1 ENHRY, CDR2 SYGVKD. The CDR3 nucleotides are TGTGCCATCTCGATCGGGACAGAGGGCGGGGAGCTGTTTTTT. It codes for CAISIGTEGGELFF.

This clonotype was counted ten times or more. This CDR3 reads CASSPGSPETQYF. In DNA, the CDR3 is TGTGCCAGCAGTCCCGGGAGTCCGGAGACCCAGTACTTC. The chain links TRBV27 to TRBJ2-5, with D perhaps TRBD2 (6 bases). The V gene's germline CDR1 is MNHEY and CDR2 SMNVEV (reference sequence). The CDR3 length is 13 residues. V lost 5 bases to trimming and J lost 5 bases, with 12 bases between them.